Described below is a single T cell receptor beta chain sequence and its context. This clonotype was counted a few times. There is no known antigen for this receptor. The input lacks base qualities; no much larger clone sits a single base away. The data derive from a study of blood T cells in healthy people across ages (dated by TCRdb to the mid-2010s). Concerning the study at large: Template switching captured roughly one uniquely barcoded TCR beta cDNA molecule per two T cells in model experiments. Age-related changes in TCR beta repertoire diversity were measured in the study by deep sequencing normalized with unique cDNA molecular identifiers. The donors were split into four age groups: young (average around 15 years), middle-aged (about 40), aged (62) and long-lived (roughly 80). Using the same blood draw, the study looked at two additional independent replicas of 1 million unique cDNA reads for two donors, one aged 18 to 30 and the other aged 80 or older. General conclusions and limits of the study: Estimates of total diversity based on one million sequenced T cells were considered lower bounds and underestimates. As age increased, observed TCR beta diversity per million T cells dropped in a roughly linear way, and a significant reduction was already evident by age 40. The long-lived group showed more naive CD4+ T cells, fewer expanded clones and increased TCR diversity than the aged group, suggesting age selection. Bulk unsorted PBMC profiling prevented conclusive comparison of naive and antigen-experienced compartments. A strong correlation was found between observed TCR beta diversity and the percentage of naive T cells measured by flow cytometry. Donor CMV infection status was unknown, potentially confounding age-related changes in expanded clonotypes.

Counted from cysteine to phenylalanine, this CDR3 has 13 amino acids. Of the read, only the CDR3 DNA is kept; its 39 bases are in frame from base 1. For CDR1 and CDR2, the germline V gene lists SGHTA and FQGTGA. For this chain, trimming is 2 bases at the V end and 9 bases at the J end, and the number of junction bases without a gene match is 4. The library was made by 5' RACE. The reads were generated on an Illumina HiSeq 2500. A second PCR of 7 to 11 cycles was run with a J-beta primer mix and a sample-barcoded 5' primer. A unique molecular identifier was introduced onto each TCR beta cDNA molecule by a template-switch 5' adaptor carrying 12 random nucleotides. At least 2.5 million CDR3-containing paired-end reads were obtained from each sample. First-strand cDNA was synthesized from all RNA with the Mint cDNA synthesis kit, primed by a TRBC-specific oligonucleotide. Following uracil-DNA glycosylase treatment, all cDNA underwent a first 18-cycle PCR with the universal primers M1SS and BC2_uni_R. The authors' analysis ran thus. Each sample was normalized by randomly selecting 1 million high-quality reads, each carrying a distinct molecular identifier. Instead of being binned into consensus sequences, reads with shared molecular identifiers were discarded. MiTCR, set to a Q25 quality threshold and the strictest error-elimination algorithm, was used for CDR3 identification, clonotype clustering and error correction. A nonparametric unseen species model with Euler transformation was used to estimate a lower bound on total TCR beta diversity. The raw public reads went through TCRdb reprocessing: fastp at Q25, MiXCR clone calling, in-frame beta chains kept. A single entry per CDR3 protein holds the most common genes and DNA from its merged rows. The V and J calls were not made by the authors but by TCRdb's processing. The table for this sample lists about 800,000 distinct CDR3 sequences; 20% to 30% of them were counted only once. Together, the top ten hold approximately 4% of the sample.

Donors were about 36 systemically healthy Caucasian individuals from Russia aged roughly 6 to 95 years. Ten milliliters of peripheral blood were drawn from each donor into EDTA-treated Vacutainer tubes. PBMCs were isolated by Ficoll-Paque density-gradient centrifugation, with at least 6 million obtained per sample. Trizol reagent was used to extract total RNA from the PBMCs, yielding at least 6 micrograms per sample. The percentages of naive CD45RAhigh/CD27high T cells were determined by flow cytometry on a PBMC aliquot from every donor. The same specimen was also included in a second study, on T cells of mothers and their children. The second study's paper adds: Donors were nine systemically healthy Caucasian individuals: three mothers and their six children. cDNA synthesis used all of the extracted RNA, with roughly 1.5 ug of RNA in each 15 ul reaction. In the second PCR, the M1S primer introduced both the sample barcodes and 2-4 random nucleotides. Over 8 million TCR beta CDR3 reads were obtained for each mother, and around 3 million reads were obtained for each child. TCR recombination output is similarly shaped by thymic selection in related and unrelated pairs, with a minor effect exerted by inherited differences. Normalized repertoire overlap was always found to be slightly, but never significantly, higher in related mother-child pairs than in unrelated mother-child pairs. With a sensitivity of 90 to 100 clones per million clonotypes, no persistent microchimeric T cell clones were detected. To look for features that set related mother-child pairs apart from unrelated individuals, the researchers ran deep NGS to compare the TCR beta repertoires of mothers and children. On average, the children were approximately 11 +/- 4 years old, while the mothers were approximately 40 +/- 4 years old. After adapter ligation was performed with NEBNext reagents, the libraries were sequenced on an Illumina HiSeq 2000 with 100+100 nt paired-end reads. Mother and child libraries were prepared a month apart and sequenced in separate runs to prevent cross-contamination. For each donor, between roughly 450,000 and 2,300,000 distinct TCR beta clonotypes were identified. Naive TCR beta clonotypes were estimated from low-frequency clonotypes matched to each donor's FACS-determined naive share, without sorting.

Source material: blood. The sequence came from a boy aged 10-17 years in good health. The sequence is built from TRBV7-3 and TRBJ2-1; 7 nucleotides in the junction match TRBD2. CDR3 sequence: CASSLEGTTEQFF. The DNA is TGTGCCAGCAGCTTAGAGGGGACTACTGAGCAGTTCTTC.